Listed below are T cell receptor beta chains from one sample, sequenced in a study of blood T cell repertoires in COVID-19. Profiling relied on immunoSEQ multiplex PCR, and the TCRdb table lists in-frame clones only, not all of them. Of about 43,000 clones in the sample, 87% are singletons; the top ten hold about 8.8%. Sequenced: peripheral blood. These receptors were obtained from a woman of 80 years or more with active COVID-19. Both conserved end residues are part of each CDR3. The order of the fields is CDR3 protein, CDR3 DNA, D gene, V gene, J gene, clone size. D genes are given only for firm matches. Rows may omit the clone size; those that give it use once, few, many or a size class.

CDR3 protein: CASSRDMNTEAFF
CDR3 DNA: TGTGCCAGCAGCCGCGATATGAACACTGAAGCTTTCTTT
D gene: .
V gene: TRBV7-9
J gene: TRBJ1-1
clone size: .

CDR3 protein: CATSDPGTGYYEQYF
CDR3 DNA: TGTGCCACCAGTGATCCTGGGACAGGGTACTACGAGCAGTACTTC
D gene: TRBD1
V gene: TRBV24-1
J gene: TRBJ2-7
clone size: .

CDR3 protein: CASSLVSGGANEQFF
CDR3 DNA: TGTGCCAGCAGTTTGGTCAGCGGGGGGGCCAATGAGCAGTTCTTC
D gene: TRBD2
V gene: TRBV28
J gene: TRBJ2-1
clone size: .

CDR3 protein: CAISEGQGEETQYF
CDR3 DNA: TGTGCCATCAGTGAAGGACAGGGAGAAGAGACCCAGTACTTC
D gene: TRBD1
V gene: TRBV10-3
J gene: TRBJ2-5
clone size: .

CDR3 protein: CASTTTGNGYTF
CDR3 DNA: TGCGCCAGCACCACGACAGGGAACGGCTACACCTTC
D gene: TRBD1
V gene: TRBV10-2
J gene: TRBJ1-2
clone size: .

CDR3 protein: CASSLSTASNQPQHF
CDR3 DNA: TGTGCCAGCAGTTTATCGACAGCTAGCAATCAGCCCCAGCATTTT
D gene: .
V gene: TRBV28
J gene: TRBJ1-5
clone size: .

CDR3 protein: CASSPGVGYTF
CDR3 DNA: TGTGCCAGCTCCCCCGGGGTTGGCTACACCTTC
D gene: .
V gene: TRBV28
J gene: TRBJ1-2
clone size: .

CDR3 protein: CAISDLAGGRNYEQYF
CDR3 DNA: TGTGCCATCAGTGACCTAGCGGGGGGCCGGAACTACGAGCAGTACTTC
D gene: TRBD2
V gene: TRBV10-3
J gene: TRBJ2-7
clone size: once

CDR3 protein: CASSNRVPPDTIYF
CDR3 DNA: TGTGCCAGCAGCAACAGGGTCCCCCCGGACACCATATATTTT
D gene: .
V gene: TRBV28
J gene: TRBJ1-3
clone size: .

CDR3 protein: CASSVGQGADTGELFF
CDR3 DNA: TGTGCCAGCAGCGTGGGTCAAGGGGCCGACACCGGGGAGCTGTTTTTT
D gene: .
V gene: TRBV9
J gene: TRBJ2-2
clone size: .

CDR3 protein: CASRRDRVGTNEKLFF
CDR3 DNA: TGTGCCAGCAGACGGGACAGGGTGGGCACTAATGAAAAACTGTTTTTT
D gene: TRBD1
V gene: TRBV2
J gene: TRBJ1-4
clone size: .

CDR3 protein: CATTSAGTGGGNEQFF
CDR3 DNA: TGTGCCACCACGTCGGCAGGGACAGGGGGTGGCAATGAGCAGTTCTTC
D gene: TRBD1
V gene: TRBV27
J gene: TRBJ2-1
clone size: .

CDR3 protein: CASSLRTSGGTYNEQFF
CDR3 DNA: TGTGCCAGTAGTCTCCGGACTAGCGGGGGAACCTACAATGAGCAGTTCTTC
D gene: TRBD2
V gene: TRBV19
J gene: TRBJ2-1
clone size: .

CDR3 protein: CASSRTRDISNEKLFF
CDR3 DNA: TGTGCCAGCAGTCGGACCAGGGACATTTCGAATGAAAAACTGTTTTTT
D gene: .
V gene: TRBV27
J gene: TRBJ1-4
clone size: few

CDR3 protein: CAWSVSTDTQYF
CDR3 DNA: TGTGCCTGGAGTGTATCGACAGATACGCAGTATTTT
D gene: .
V gene: TRBV30
J gene: TRBJ2-3
clone size: .

CDR3 protein: CASSPRRSTDTQYF
CDR3 DNA: TGCGCCAGCAGCCCTCGGAGGTCGACAGATACGCAGTATTTT
D gene: .
V gene: TRBV4-1
J gene: TRBJ2-3
clone size: .

CDR3 protein: CASSTSGDSGNTIYF
CDR3 DNA: TGTGCCAGTAGCACCTCGGGGGATTCTGGAAACACCATATATTTT
D gene: .
V gene: TRBV19
J gene: TRBJ1-3
clone size: once

CDR3 protein: CASSFSSNYGYTF
CDR3 DNA: TGTGCCAGCAGTTTCAGTTCGAACTATGGCTACACCTTC
D gene: .
V gene: TRBV27
J gene: TRBJ1-2
clone size: .

CDR3 protein: CATSEARDGAGKQYF
CDR3 DNA: TGTGCCACCAGTGAGGCCCGGGACGGCGCGGGGAAGCAGTACTTC
D gene: .
V gene: TRBV24-1
J gene: TRBJ2-7
clone size: .

CDR3 protein: CASSLGARERSPLHF
CDR3 DNA: TGTGCCAGCAGCTTAGGGGCCCGGGAGAGGTCACCCCTCCACTTT
D gene: .
V gene: TRBV7-2
J gene: TRBJ1-6
clone size: .

CDR3 protein: CASSKEAGANVLTF
CDR3 DNA: TGTGCCAGCAGTAAAGAGGCCGGGGCCAACGTCCTGACTTTC
D gene: .
V gene: TRBV27
J gene: TRBJ2-6
clone size: .

CDR3 protein: CASRLRDRGLGEQYF
CDR3 DNA: TGTGCCAGCAGACTGCGGGACAGGGGGCTTGGCGAGCAGTACTTC
D gene: TRBD1
V gene: TRBV5-6
J gene: TRBJ2-7
clone size: .

CDR3 protein: CASSSLRGLEGINEQFF
CDR3 DNA: TGTGCCAGCAGCTCGCTAAGGGGGTTAGAGGGTATCAATGAGCAGTTCTTC
D gene: .
V gene: TRBV7-9
J gene: TRBJ2-1
clone size: few